The clone carrying this T cell receptor (beta chain) was detected many times. Antigen: not known. This record belongs to a study of neurological immune-mediated disorders. The study, taken as a whole, reports: In multiple sclerosis patients, the repertoire cluster was unrelated to clinical or MRI findings. Levels of TCR clonal expansion peaked in HTLV-1-associated myelopathy and reached their lowest in multiple sclerosis, under those of healthy controls.

With 10-nucleotide random UMIs, 5'RACE was used to make the cDNA. Every sequencing run gave over 190 million TCR-beta sequences, taken from 15-18 subjects. TCRdb called the 5' RACE reads again in MiXCR, with one record for every CDR3 protein. The sample has 55,000 to 70,000 distinct CDR3 sequences, less than 4% seen once. CDR3 length: 15 residues. V shed 6 bases and J shed 2 bases, with 14 bases lying between them. The TCR comes from a man aged 25-40 years with multiple sclerosis. The rearrangement uses TRBV12-3 or TRBV12-4 and TRBJ2-1; weak D call: TRBD2 (5 bases). Source material: PBMCs. For the CDR3, the DNA is TGTGCCAGCAGCGCGGGTGACGGGACCTACAATGAGCAGTTCTTC. It specifies CASSAGDGTYNEQFF.